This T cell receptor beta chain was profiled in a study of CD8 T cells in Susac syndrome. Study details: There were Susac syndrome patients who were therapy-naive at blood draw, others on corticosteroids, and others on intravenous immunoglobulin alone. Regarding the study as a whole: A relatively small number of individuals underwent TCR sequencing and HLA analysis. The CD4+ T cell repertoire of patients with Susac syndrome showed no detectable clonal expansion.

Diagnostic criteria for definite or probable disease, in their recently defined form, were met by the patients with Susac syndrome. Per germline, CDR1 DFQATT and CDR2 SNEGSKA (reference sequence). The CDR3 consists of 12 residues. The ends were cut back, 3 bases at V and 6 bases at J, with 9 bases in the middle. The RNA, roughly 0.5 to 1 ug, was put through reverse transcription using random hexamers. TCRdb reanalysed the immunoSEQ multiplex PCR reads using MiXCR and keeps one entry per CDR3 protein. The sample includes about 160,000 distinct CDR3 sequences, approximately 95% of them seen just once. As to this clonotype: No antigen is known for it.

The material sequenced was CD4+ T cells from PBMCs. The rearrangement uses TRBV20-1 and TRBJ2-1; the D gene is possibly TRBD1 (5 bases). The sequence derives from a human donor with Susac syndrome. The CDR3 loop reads CSASVQGNEQFF. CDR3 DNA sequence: TGCAGTGCTAGTGTTCAGGGCAATGAGCAGTTCTTC.